This T cell receptor (beta chain) was recovered during a study of pediatric ulcerative colitis. The length of the CDR3 is 11 residues. Between the trimmed V and J ends, which lost 7 bases and 5 bases, there was a span of 11 bases. CDR1 and CDR2 from the germline V gene are SQVTM and ANQGSEA. Sequencing was at survey level. Using immunoSEQ multiplex PCR, the repertoire was profiled, and TCRdb retains in-frame clones only, with some absent. The sample has tens of thousands of clones, more than 75% seen once; the top ten hold about 1.5%. A note on this clone: Its antigen is still unknown.

Study-level findings and limits: Repertoires came from total lymphocyte DNA, so rare subsets like regulatory T cells may be missed. All ulcerative colitis patients, but no controls, carried a couple of rectal clonotypes.

The chain uses TRBV29-1 and TRBJ1-1; D is uncertain. The sample taken for sequencing was blood. This TCR derives from a boy aged 5-17 years who was a control in a study of pediatric ulcerative colitis. The CDR3 region is CSGRRFTEAFF. CDR3 nucleotide sequence: TGCAGCGGCCGGAGGTTTACTGAAGCTTTCTTT.